The present T cell receptor beta chain was sequenced within a study of T cell changes during pregnancy in multiple sclerosis. This table comes from immunoSEQ multiplex PCR, and its TCRdb copy is limited to in-frame clones, with some not included. The data show over 60,000 clones, with around 90% seen just once and around 0.3% held by the top ten. This CDR3 has 13 residues. Trimming shortened V by 5 bases and J by 5 bases, and 13 bases separated the two germline ends. CDR1 and CDR2 from the germline V gene are SGHNT and YENEEA. This chain joins TRBV11-3 and TRBJ2-7; tentative D call: TRBD1 (6 bases). This TCR came from a female donor in good health, enrolled as a control in a pregnancy study. This sample comprised CD4+ T cells from peripheral blood mononuclear cells, obtained in the third trimester of pregnancy. The CDR3 is CASSGLRGNEQYF. The CDR3 bases are TGTGCCAGCAGCGGTCTAAGGGGGAACGAGCAGTACTTC.